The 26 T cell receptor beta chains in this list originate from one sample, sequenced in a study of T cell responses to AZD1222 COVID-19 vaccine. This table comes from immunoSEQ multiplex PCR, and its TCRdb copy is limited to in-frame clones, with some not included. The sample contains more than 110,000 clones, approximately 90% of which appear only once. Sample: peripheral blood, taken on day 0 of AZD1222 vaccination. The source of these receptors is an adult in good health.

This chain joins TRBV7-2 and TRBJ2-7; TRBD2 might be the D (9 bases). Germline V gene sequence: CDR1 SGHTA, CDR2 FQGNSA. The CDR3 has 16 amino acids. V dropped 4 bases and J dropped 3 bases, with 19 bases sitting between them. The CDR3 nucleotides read TGTGCCAGCAGCTCAGGGGGCCTAGCGGGGCACTACGAGCAGTACTTC. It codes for CASSSGGLAGHYEQYF.

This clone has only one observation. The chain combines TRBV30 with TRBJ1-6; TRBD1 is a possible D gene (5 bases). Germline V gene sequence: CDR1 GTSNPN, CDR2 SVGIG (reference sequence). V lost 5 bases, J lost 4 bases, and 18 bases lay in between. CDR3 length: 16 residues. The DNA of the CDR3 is TGTGCCTGGTCTCCTCCCTCCGGGGGATATAATTCACCCCTCCACTTT. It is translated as CAWSPPSGGYNSPLHF. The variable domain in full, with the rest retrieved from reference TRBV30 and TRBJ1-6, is SQTIHQWPATLVQPVGSPLSLECTVEGTSNPNLYWYRQAAGRGLQLLFYSVGIGQISSEVPQNLSASRPQDRQFILSSKKLLLSDSGFYLCAWSPPSGGYNSPLHFGNGTRLTVT.

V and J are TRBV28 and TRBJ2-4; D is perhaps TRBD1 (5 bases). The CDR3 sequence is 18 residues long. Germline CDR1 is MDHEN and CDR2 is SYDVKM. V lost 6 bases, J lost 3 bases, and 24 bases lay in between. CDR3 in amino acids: CASSALSGAGMDKNIQYF. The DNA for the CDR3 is TGTGCCAGCAGCGCCCTGAGTGGGGCAGGAATGGACAAAAACATTCAGTACTTC.

CDR3 DNA: TGTGCCAGCAGGGACGGAGGGAACACAGATACGCAGTATTTT. Protein sequence: CASRDGGNTDTQYF. The V and J genes are TRBV2 and TRBJ2-3, with a weak D call TRBD2 (6 bases). Germline assignment: CDR1 SNHLY and CDR2 FYNNEI. Trimming removed 6 bases at V and 2 bases at J, with 12 bases between. The CDR3 extends over 14 amino acids.

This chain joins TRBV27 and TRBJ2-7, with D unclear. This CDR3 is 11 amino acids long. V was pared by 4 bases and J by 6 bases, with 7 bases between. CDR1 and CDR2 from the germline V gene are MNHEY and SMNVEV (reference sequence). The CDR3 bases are TGTGCCAGCAGTTCCCTGGGCGAGCAGTACTTC. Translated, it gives CASSSLGEQYF.

The CDR3 reads CASSPQSGNGYTF. The DNA of the CDR3 is TGTGCCAGCAGCCCGCAGTCGGGGAATGGCTACACCTTC. The chain recombines TRBV7-9 with TRBJ1-2; D is unresolved. The CDR3 runs to 13 residues. V was cut by 5 bases and J by 6 bases, with 13 bases left in between. CDR1 and CDR2 from the germline V gene are SEHNR and FQNEAQ (reference sequence).

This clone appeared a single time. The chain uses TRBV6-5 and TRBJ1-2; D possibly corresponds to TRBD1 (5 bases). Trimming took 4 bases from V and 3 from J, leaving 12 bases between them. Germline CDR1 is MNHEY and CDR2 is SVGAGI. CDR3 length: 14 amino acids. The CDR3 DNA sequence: TGTGCCAGCAGTTCCTCACGGGGGGACTATGGCTACACCTTC. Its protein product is CASSSSRGDYGYTF.

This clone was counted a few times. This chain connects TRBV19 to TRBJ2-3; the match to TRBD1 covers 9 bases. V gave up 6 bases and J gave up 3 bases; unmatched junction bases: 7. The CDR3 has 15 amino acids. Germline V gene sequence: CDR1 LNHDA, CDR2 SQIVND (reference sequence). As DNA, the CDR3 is TGTGCCAGTAGCCCCGGGACAGGGTTGACAGATACGCAGTATTTT. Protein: CASSPGTGLTDTQYF.

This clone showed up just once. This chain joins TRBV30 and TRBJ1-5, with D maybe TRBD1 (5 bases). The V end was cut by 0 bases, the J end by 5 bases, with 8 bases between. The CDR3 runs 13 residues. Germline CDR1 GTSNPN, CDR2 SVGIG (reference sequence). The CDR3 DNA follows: TGTGCCTGGAGTGTAGAGGGGTATCAGCCCCAGCATTTT. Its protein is CAWSVEGYQPQHF.

The chain's CDR3 is CASSTRILRSNSPLHF. The CDR3 DNA sequence: TGTGCCAGCAGTACAAGGATCCTCCGGAGCAATTCACCCCTCCACTTT. The V call is TRBV27, the J call TRBJ1-6; D gene unclear. CDR1 and CDR2 from the germline V gene are MNHEY and SMNVEV (reference sequence). CDR3 size: 16 residues. Trimming pared 5 bases from V and 7 bases from J, leaving 18 bases between.

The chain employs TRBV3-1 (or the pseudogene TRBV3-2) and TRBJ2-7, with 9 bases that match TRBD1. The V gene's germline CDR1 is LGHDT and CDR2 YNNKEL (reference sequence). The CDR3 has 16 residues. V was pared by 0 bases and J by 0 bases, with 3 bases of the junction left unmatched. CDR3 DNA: TGTGCCAGCAGCCAAGATAGGGGACAGGGCTCCTACGAGCAGTACTTC. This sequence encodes CASSQDRGQGSYEQYF.

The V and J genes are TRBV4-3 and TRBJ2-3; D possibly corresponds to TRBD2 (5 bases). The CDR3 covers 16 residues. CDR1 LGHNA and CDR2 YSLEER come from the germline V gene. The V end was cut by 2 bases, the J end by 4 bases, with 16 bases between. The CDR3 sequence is CASSQFTSLAPDTQYF. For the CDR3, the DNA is TGCGCCAGCAGCCAATTCACTAGTTTAGCGCCAGATACGCAGTATTTT.

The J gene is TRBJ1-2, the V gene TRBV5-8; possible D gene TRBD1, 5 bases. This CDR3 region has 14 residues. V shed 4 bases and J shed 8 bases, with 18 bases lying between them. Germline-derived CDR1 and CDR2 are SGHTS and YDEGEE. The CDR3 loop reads CASSPRNQGRGYTF. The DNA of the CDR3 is TGTGCCAGCAGCCCGCGAAACCAGGGTCGCGGCTACACCTTC.

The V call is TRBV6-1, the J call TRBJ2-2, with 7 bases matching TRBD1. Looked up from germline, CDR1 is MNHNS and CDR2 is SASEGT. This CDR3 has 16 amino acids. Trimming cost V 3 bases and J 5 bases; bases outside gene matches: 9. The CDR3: CASSERGRSSTGELFF. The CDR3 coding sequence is TGTGCCAGCAGTGAGAGGGGGCGAAGTTCAACCGGGGAGCTGTTTTTT.

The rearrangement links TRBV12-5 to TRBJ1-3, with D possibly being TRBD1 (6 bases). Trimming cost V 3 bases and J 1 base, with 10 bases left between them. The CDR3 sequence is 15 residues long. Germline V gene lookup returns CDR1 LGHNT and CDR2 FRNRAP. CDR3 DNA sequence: TGTGCTAGTGGTTTTACAGGGCTATCTGGAAACACCATATATTTT. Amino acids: CASGFTGLSGNTIYF. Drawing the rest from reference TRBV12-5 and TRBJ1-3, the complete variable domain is DARVTQTPRHKVTEMGQEVTMRCQPILGHNTVFWYRQTMMQGLELLAYFRNRAPLDDSGMPKDRFSAEMPDATLATLKIQPSEPRDSAVYFCASGFTGLSGNTIYFGEGSWLTVV.

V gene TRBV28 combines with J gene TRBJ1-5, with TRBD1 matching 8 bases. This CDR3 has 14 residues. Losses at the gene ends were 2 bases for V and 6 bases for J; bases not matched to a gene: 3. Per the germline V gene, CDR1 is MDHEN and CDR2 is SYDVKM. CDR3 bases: TGTGCCAGCAGTTTAGGACAGGGTAGTCAGCCCCAGCATTTT. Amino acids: CASSLGQGSQPQHF.

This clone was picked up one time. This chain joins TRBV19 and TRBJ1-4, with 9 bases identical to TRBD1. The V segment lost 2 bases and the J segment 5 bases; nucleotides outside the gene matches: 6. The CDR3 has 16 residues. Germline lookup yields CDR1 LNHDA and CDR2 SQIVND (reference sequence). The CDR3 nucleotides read TGTGCCAGTAGTATAACCGGGACAGGGTGGAATGAAAAACTGTTTTTT. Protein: CASSITGTGWNEKLFF.

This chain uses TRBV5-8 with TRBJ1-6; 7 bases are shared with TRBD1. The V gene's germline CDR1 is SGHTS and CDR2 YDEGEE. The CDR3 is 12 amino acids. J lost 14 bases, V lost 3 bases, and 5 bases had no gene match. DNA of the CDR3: TGTGCCAGCAGCTCTACTACAGGGGCCCTCCACTTT. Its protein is CASSSTTGALHF.

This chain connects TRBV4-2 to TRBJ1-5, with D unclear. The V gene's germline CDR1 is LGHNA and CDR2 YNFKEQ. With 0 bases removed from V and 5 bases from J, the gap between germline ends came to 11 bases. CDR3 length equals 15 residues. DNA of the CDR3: TGTGCCAGCAGCCAAGAGGAAAACAGCGATCAGCCCCAGCATTTT. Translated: CASSQEENSDQPQHF.

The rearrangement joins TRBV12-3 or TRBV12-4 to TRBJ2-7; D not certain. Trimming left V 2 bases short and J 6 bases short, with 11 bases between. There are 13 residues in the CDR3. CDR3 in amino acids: CASSLNSLSEQYF. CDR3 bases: TGTGCCAGCAGTTTAAATAGCTTAAGCGAGCAGTACTTC.

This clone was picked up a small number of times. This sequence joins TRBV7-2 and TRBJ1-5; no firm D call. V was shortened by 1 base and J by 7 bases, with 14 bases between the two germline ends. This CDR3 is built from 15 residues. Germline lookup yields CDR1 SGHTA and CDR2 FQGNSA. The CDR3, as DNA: TGTGCCAGCAGCTTAGGATCGGACGTGGGGCAGCCCCAGCATTTT. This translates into CASSLGSDVGQPQHF.

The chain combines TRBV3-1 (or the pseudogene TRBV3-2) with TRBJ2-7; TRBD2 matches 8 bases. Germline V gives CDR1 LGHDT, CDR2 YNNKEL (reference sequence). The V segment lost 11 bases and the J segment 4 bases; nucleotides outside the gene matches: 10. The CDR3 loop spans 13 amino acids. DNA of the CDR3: TGTGCCTCCGACGGGGCGGGAGGTTACGAGCAGTACTTC. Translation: CASDGAGGYEQYF.

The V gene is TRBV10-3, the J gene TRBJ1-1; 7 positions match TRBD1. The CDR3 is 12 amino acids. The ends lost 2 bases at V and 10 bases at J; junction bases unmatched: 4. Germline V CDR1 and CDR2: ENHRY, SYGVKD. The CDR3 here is CAISEDRVTAFF. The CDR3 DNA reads TGTGCCATCAGTGAGGACAGGGTTACAGCTTTCTTT.

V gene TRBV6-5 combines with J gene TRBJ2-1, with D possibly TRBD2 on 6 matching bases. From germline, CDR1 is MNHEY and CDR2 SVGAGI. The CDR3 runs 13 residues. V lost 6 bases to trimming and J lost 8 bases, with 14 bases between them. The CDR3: CASRRLPGDEQFF. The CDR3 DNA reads TGTGCCAGCAGACGTCTCCCGGGGGATGAGCAGTTCTTC.

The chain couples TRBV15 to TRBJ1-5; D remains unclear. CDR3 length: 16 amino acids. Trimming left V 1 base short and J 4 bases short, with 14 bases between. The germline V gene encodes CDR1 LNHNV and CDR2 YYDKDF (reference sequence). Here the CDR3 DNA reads TGTGCCACCAGCAGAGTATCCGGGCTTGGGAATCAGCCCCAGCATTTT. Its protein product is CATSRVSGLGNQPQHF.

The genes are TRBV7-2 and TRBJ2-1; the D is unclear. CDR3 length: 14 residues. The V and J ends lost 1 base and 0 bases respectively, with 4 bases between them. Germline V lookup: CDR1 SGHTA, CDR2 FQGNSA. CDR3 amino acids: CASSLGGSYNEQFF. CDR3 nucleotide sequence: TGTGCCAGCAGCTTAGGCGGCTCCTACAATGAGCAGTTCTTC.